This record concerns one T cell receptor beta chain sequence. At one end the junction does not follow the germline gene, possibly because of a read error. The treatment here: 15 Gy SBRT to primary tumor, nephrectomy 4 weeks later. This specimen belongs to a study of radiation and T cells in renal cell carcinoma. Clones were sequenced by immunoSEQ multiplex PCR, and TCRdb holds only the in-frame ones, with some missing. The table includes approximately 10,000 clones, about three fifths detected once. The TCR comes from a man between 60 and 75 years old with renal cell carcinoma. The sample was tumor tissue, taken from a patient whose treatment included radiotherapy and nephrectomy.

This CDR3 is CASSQVGSYEQYF. CDR3 DNA sequence: TGCGCCAGCAGCCAAGTCGGCTCCTACGAGCAGTACTTC. This chain joins TRBV13 and TRBJ2-7, with D unresolved. CDR1 and CDR2 (germline): PRHDT, FYEKMQ (reference sequence). This CDR3 has 13 amino acids.